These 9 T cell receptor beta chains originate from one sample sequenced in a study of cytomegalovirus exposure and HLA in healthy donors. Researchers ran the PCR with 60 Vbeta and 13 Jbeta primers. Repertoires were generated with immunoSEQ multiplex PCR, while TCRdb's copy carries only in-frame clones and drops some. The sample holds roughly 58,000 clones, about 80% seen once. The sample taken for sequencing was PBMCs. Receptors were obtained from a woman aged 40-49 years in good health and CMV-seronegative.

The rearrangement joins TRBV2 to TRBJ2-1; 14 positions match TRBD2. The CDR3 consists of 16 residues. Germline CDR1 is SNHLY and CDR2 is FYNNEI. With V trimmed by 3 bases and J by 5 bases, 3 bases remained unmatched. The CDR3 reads CASSDGLAGGHNEQFF. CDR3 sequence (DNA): TGTGCCAGCAGTGATGGACTAGCGGGAGGACACAATGAGCAGTTCTTC.

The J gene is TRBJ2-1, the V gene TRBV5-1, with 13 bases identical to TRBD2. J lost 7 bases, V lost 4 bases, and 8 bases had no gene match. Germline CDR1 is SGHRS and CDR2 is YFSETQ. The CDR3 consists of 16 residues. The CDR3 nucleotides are TGCGCCAGCAGCAGTGGACTAGCGGGAGTTATAAATGAGCAGTTCTTC. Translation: CASSSGLAGVINEQFF.

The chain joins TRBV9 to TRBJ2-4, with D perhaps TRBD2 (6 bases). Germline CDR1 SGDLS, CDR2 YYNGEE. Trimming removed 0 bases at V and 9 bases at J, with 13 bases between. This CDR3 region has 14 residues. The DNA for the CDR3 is TGTGCCAGCAGCGTAGGGGACTTCTCTGGCATTCAGTACTTC. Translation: CASSVGDFSGIQYF. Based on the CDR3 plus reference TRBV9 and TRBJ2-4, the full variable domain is DSGVTQTPKHLITATGQRVTLRCSPRSGDLSVYWYQQSLDQGLQFLIQYYNGEERAKGNILERFSAQQFPDLHSELNLSSLELGDSALYFCASSVGDFSGIQYFGAGTRLSVL.

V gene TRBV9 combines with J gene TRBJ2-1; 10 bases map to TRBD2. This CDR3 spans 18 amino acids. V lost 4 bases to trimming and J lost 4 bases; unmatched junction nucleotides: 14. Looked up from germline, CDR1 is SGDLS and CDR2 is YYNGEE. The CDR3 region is CASSPYGGAGGAYNEQFF. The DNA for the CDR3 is TGTGCCAGCAGCCCCTATGGCGGAGCGGGAGGGGCTTACAATGAGCAGTTCTTC.

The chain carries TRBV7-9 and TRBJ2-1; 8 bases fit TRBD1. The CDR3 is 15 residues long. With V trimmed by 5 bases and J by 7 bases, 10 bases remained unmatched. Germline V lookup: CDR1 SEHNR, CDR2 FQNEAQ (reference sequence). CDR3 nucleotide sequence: TGTGCCAGCAGCAACATTCAGGGGGCGAGGAATGAGCAGTTCTTC. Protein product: CASSNIQGARNEQFF.

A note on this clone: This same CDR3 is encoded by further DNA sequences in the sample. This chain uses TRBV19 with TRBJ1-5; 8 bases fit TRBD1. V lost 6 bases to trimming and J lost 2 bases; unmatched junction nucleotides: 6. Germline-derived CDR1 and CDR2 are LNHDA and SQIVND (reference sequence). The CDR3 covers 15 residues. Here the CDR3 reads CASSIGQGGNQPQHF. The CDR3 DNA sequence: TGTGCCAGTAGCATCGGACAGGGCGGCAATCAGCCCCAGCATTTT.

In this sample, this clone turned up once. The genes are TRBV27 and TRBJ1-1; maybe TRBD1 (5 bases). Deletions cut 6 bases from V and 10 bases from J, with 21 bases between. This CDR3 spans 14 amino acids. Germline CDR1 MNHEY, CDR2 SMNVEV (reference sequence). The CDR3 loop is CASSPNYSGSGAFF. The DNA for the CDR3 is TGTGCCAGCAGCCCCAACTATTCAGGGTCAGGAGCTTTCTTT.

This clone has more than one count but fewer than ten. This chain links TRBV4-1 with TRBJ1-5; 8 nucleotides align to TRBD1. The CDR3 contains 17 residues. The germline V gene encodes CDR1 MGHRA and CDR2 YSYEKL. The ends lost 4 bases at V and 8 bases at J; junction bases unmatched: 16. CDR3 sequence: CASSRPDREGNEEPQHF. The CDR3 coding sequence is TGCGCCAGCAGCCGCCCGGACAGGGAGGGTAATGAGGAGCCCCAGCATTTT.

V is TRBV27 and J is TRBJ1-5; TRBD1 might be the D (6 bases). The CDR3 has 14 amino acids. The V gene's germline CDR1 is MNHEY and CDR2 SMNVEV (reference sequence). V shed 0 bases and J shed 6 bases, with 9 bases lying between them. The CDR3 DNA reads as TGTGCCAGCAGTTTATCCAGGGGAAGTCAGCCCCAGCATTTT. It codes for CASSLSRGSQPQHF.